The 26 T cell receptor beta chains listed next were all sequenced from one sample in a study of OX40 agonist ivuxolimab in advanced cancers. Measured with immunoSEQ multiplex PCR; TCRdb has only the in-frame clones, and not every one. The profile shows around 94,000 clones, approximately 85% of them singletons. The starting material was CD4+ or CD8+ T cells sorted from blood, obtained in a trial of the OX40 agonist ivuxolimab. The receptors stem from an adult with an advanced solid tumor such as melanoma, head and neck, liver or kidney cancer.

This clone has a handful of counts. J is TRBJ2-3 and V is TRBV5-4, with TRBD1 identical over 7 bases. This CDR3 is built from 15 residues. Germline loops: CDR1 SGHNT, CDR2 YYREEE (reference sequence). V lost 4 bases, J lost 0 bases, and 5 bases stayed unmatched. Here the CDR3 DNA reads TGTGCCAGCAGCCCCGACAGGGCCAGCACAGATACGCAGTATTTT. Translating it yields CASSPDRASTDTQYF.

A remark on this clone: The junction differs from germline at one of its ends, possibly a read error. The rearrangement joins TRBV6-5 to TRBJ2-7; TRBD1 matches at 9 bases. Germline CDR1 reads MNHEY; CDR2 reads SVGAGI. The CDR3 loop spans 15 amino acids. CDR3 DNA sequence: TGTGCCAGCAGCGAACAGGGGGCAGGCCGCGACGAGCAGCACTTC. Translating it yields CASSEQGAGRDEQHF.

CDR3 sequence: CASSSGEQFF. In nucleotides, the CDR3 is TGTGCCAGCAGCTCAGGGGAGCAGTTCTTC. This sequence joins TRBV7-2 and TRBJ2-1; the D gene is possibly TRBD1 (5 bases). CDR1 is SGHTA, CDR2 FQGNSA, per germline. Trimming removed 4 bases at V and 10 bases at J, with 5 bases between. The CDR3 extends over 10 amino acids.

The gene calls are TRBV10-3 and TRBJ2-3; D gene unclear. The CDR3 is made up of 18 amino acids. Germline lookup yields CDR1 ENHRY and CDR2 SYGVKD. The V gene lost 5 bases and the J gene lost 0 bases, with 21 bases spanning the gap. The CDR3 DNA sequence: TGTGCCATCAGTTCCCTAGAACCCTTAGTTTCTAGCACAGATACGCAGTATTTT. It specifies CAISSLEPLVSSTDTQYF.

The J gene is TRBJ2-1, the V gene TRBV5-1, with 13 bases lining up with TRBD2. Germline V lookup: CDR1 SGHRS, CDR2 YFSETQ. The CDR3 loop spans 16 amino acids. V was clipped by 4 bases and J by 6 bases; unmatched bases: 7. CDR3 protein: CASSSSGTSGTNEQFF. In DNA form, the CDR3 reads TGCGCCAGCAGCAGTAGCGGGACTAGCGGGACCAATGAGCAGTTCTTC.

This clone was observed a handful of times. The V and J genes are TRBV4-1 and TRBJ1-2; D is ambiguous. V lost 3 bases and J 2 bases, leaving 19 bases between the germline ends. Germline CDR1 MGHRA, CDR2 YSYEKL. The CDR3 loop spans 17 amino acids. In nucleotides, the CDR3 is TGCGCCAGCAGCCATGGGGTGCGGATCGCTGGGAACTATGGCTACACCTTC. As protein: CASSHGVRIAGNYGYTF.

The chain carries TRBV7-9 and TRBJ2-7; 8 nucleotides line up with TRBD2. Germline V CDR1 and CDR2: SEHNR, FQNEAQ (reference sequence). This CDR3 has 14 residues. Trimming removed 5 bases from V and 1 base from J; junction bases left unmatched: 4. The CDR3, as DNA: TGTGCCAGCAGCGAATTAGCGGGATCCTACGAGCAGTACTTC. Translation gives CASSELAGSYEQYF.

This clone was counted once. The CDR3 protein is CASSQVNNEQFF. The CDR3 coding sequence is TGCGCCAGCAGCCAAGTGAACAATGAGCAGTTCTTC. The chain is built from TRBV4-1 and TRBJ2-1; D remains ambiguous. This CDR3 contains 12 residues. Germline assignment: CDR1 MGHRA and CDR2 YSYEKL. Trimming removed 1 base from V and 5 bases from J, with 3 bases in between.

The gene calls are TRBV2 and TRBJ2-7; the D gene is possibly TRBD2 (6 bases). The length of the CDR3 is 15 residues. V gave up 6 bases and J gave up 0 bases, with 15 bases separating them. Germline values: CDR1 SNHLY, CDR2 FYNNEI. CDR3 sequence reads: CASSQGTYSSYEQYF. CDR3 nucleotides: TGTGCCAGCAGCCAAGGGACTTATAGCTCCTACGAGCAGTACTTC.

This chain connects TRBV14 to TRBJ2-5, with 7 nucleotides matching TRBD2. The CDR3 contains 17 residues. Trimming removed 4 bases from V and 3 bases from J; junction bases left unmatched: 14. The germline V gene encodes CDR1 SGHDN and CDR2 FVKESK. CDR3 in DNA: TGTGCCAGCAGCCGGCTCTCGGGACTAACACTTGAAGAGACCCAGTACTTC. This sequence encodes CASSRLSGLTLEETQYF.

In DNA, the CDR3 is TGTGCCAGCGCGAGCGGGACTAGCCGAAACTACGAGCAGTACTTC. Its translation: CASASGTSRNYEQYF. The J gene is TRBJ2-7, the V gene TRBV28, with 9 bases fitting TRBD2. Per the germline V gene, CDR1 is MDHEN and CDR2 is SYDVKM. Trimming cost V 8 bases and J 3 bases; bases outside gene matches: 11. CDR3 length equals 15 residues.

V and J are TRBV5-1 and TRBJ2-4; 11 bases line up with TRBD2. The CDR3 is 16 amino acids. Germline V CDR1 and CDR2: SGHRS, YFSETQ. V lost 4 bases and J lost 2; bases outside the gene matches: 5. CDR3 protein: CASSVAGGPSKNIQYF. The CDR3 coding sequence is TGCGCCAGCAGCGTAGCGGGAGGGCCCTCCAAAAACATTCAGTACTTC.

This sequence joins TRBV7-9 and TRBJ1-4, with D possibly TRBD1 on 5 matching bases. The CDR3 loop spans 15 amino acids. The V gene lost 4 bases and the J gene lost 5 bases, with 14 bases spanning the gap. Germline lookup yields CDR1 SEHNR and CDR2 FQNEAQ (reference sequence). The CDR3 bases are TGTGCCAGCAGCTCAGTCGGGACGGCCAATGAAAAACTGTTTTTT. Translated, it gives CASSSVGTANEKLFF.

The chain is built from TRBV27 and TRBJ2-2; a weak D match, TRBD2 (5 bases). Trimming took off 4 bases at V and 1 base at J, with 10 bases between the two ends. This CDR3 has 15 residues. Germline V gene data show CDR1 as MNHEY and CDR2 as SMNVEV (reference sequence). In nucleotides, the CDR3 is TGTGCCAGCAGTTGGGGAGATGTGAACACCGGGGAGCTGTTTTTT. Its translation: CASSWGDVNTGELFF.

The chain joins TRBV5-1 to TRBJ2-4; 10 nucleotides match TRBD2. The CDR3 loop spans 11 amino acids. Germline V gene lookup returns CDR1 SGHRS and CDR2 YFSETQ. Unmatched junction bases numbered 4, after V lost 4 bases and J lost 15 bases. CDR3 loop: CASSTSGEWYF. CDR3 bases: TGCGCCAGCAGCACTAGCGGGGAATGGTACTTC.

The chain employs TRBV18 and TRBJ2-1; 8 bases fit TRBD2. The germline gives CDR1 KGHSH, CDR2 LQKENI. V was pared by 2 bases and J by 6 bases, with 9 bases of the junction left unmatched. The length of the CDR3 is 16 residues. Here the CDR3 reads CASSPSGGFSPNEQFF. CDR3 bases: TGTGCCAGCTCACCATCGGGGGGGTTTTCGCCCAATGAGCAGTTCTTC.

This clone was found once. This chain connects TRBV7-9 to TRBJ2-7; D possibly corresponds to TRBD1 (5 bases). V lost 4 bases to trimming and J lost 7 bases, with 11 bases between them. The CDR3 totals 12 residues. CDR1 SEHNR and CDR2 FQNEAQ come from the germline V gene (reference sequence). CDR3 in DNA: TGTGCCAGCAGCTCCAGGGATTGGGAGCAGTACTTC. This encodes CASSSRDWEQYF.

This rearrangement joins TRBV7-3 to TRBJ2-5; the match to TRBD2 covers 9 bases. CDR1 is SGHTA and CDR2 is FQGTGA in the germline V gene. V gave up 5 bases and J gave up 3 bases; unmatched junction bases: 10. This CDR3 comprises 16 residues. The CDR3 sequence: CASSLTAGGSEETQYF. CDR3 bases: TGTGCCAGCAGCCTCACCGCGGGAGGGTCGGAAGAGACCCAGTACTTC.

This chain uses TRBV27 with TRBJ2-1, with D perhaps TRBD1 or TRBD2 (9 bases each). The CDR3 contains 19 residues. Germline lookup yields CDR1 MNHEY and CDR2 SMNVEV (reference sequence). V lost 4 bases, J lost 14 bases, and 36 bases lay in between. In DNA form, the CDR3 reads TGTGCCAGCAGTTCCCGGGACAGGGTAAGGCTAGCGGGACCCGGCGGGGAGTTCTTC. This codes for CASSSRDRVRLAGPGGEFF.

This rearrangement joins TRBV19 to TRBJ1-5; TRBD1 aligns across 7 bases. J lost 2 bases, V lost 5 bases, and 6 bases had no gene match. Germline values: CDR1 LNHDA, CDR2 SQIVND (reference sequence). This CDR3 has 15 residues. CDR3 residues: CASSPYRGGNQPQHF. CDR3 DNA sequence: TGTGCCAGTAGTCCGTACAGGGGTGGCAATCAGCCCCAGCATTTT.

The J gene is TRBJ1-2, the V gene TRBV15; tentative D call: TRBD1 (5 bases). V lost 6 bases, J lost 1 base, and 12 bases lay in between. The germline V gene encodes CDR1 LNHNV and CDR2 YYDKDF (reference sequence). This CDR3 is built from 14 residues. As DNA, the CDR3 is TGTGCCACCAGGGGGACGGAAAATAACTATGGCTACACCTTC. It codes for CATRGTENNYGYTF. The whole variable domain, filled in from reference TRBV15 and TRBJ1-2, reads DAMVIQNPRYQVTQFGKPVTLSCSQTLNHNVMYWYQQKSSQAPKLLFHYYDKDFNNEADTPDNFQSRRPNTSFCFLDIRSPGLGDTAMYLCATRGTENNYGYTFGSGTRLTVV.

The chain is built from TRBV7-2 and TRBJ2-3; possibly TRBD2 for D (5 bases). Germline loops: CDR1 SGHTA, CDR2 FQGNSA. Trimming cost V 1 base and J 4 bases, with 12 bases left between them. This CDR3 is 15 amino acids long. For the CDR3, the DNA is TGTGCCAGCAGCTTAGGCAGTGCGGGCGCAGATACGCAGTATTTT. This codes for CASSLGSAGADTQYF.

V is TRBV18 and J is TRBJ2-5; 7 bases map to TRBD1. The closer fit of TRBJ2-7 to the DNA end suggests the J call may be wrong. This CDR3 has 19 amino acids. Germline V gene data show CDR1 as KGHSH and CDR2 as LQKENI. The CDR3 protein is CASSPLRQGSPRRAFEQYF. CDR3 DNA: TGTGCCAGCTCACCGCTAAGACAGGGATCACCTAGAAGGGCTTTCGAGCAGTACTTC.

The rearrangement links TRBV30 to TRBJ2-1; perhaps TRBD2 as D (5 bases). V lost 0 bases and J lost 4, with 10 bases in between. Per the germline V gene, CDR1 is GTSNPN and CDR2 is SVGIG (reference sequence). This CDR3 contains 14 residues. As DNA, the CDR3 is TGTGCCTGGAGTGTAGTTGAGCGGTACAATGAGCAGTTCTTC. Its protein product is CAWSVVERYNEQFF.

V is TRBV7-8 and J is TRBJ2-5, with 13 positions matching TRBD2. Germline values: CDR1 SGHVS, CDR2 FQNEAQ. V shed 6 bases, J shed 4 bases, and the junction held 5 bases outside the gene matches. The CDR3 length is 15 residues. CDR3 sequence: CASRTSGGLSETQYF. For the CDR3, the DNA is TGTGCCAGCAGGACTAGCGGGGGGCTGTCAGAGACCCAGTACTTC.

The chain carries TRBV10-3 and TRBJ1-2; TRBD1 matches at 7 bases. Germline V CDR1 and CDR2: ENHRY, SYGVKD. The CDR3 length is 15 residues. V lost 3 bases, J lost 5 bases, and 9 bases stayed unmatched. CDR3 sequence reads: CAISDRTGLSYGYTF. CDR3 bases: TGTGCCATCAGTGATCGGACAGGCCTCTCTTATGGCTACACCTTC.